This TCR beta chain was recovered during a study of T cell responses to AZD1222 COVID-19 vaccine (dated by TCRdb to the early 2020s). With regard to the full study: AZD1222 recipients whose second dose came at about 4 weeks and those whose second dose came at about 12 weeks were combined into one group, since spike-specific TCR depth and breadth did not differ between the two schedules. TCR sequencing was performed for over 230 trial participants, of whom 200 to 220 were given two doses of AZD1222 and roughly 25 were given two doses of MenACWY control vaccine. Trial participants were enrolled by age into subgroups of 18-55, 56-69 and 70-plus years, and about 150, 27 and 61 TCR-sequenced participants, respectively, were included in these subgroups.

The CDR3 regions of human TCRbeta chains were analyzed by immunosequencing. Regarding the original processing steps: Repertoire TCRs were checked for matches against a reference library of SARS-CoV-2-specific TCRs that had been generated using the MIRA antigen-specificity platform. Breadth was defined as the fraction of unique TCRs that were SARS-CoV-2-associated. Depth was defined as the fraction of total T cells that were SARS-CoV-2-associated. Each spike-specific TCR was assigned to its reactive spike region and to a CD4 or CD8 class using the MIRA data. Log10-transformed breadth and depth values were compared by one-way ANOVA with Sidak's multiple comparisons tests. In its TCRdb copy, this immuneACCESS table keeps in-frame sequences only and misses some clones. Where compared with another copy, unresolved V genes explain less than half of these, and the others have no known cause. D and trimming come from the DNA, and the V and J calls and clone size come from that table. Across this sample there are some 150,000 clones, with around 95% seen only once. The top ten clones comprise over 1% of the sample.

The germline V gene encodes CDR1 LGHNA and CDR2 YNFKEQ. The CDR3, cysteine through phenylalanine, is 18 amino acids long. Only CDR3 DNA is held: 54 bases, read in frame from base 1. V was cut back by 0 bases and J by 4 bases, leaving a gap of 19 bases between them. The investigation overall reported the following: In the small 56-69-year group, the increase in depth fell short of significance, most likely because of low power. Participants were mostly white British and included more females than males, and it was suggested by the authors that clonal diversity may have been underestimated. Only five or six AZD1222 recipients were SARS-CoV-2 seropositive at baseline, limiting conclusions about previously exposed vaccinees. After two AZD1222 doses, spike-specific TCR breadth and depth were significantly higher than at day 0 and than in MenACWY recipients. CD4 TCRs associated with the vaccine covered the entire spike protein, and the dominant responses were in regions 160-218 and 743-854. Because no samples from the day 14 peak response were available, repertoires could be characterized only after the peak T cell response. Reportedly, close to half of the unique spike-specific TCRs recognized epitopes lying outside the regions that are mutated in the B.1.351 and B.1.1.7 variants.

The time point label on this specimen signifies: baseline before first vaccination. Vaccinee samples were obtained from the UK trials COV001 and COV002, which included a single-blind randomized controlled phase 2/3 trial of AZD1222 (ChAdOx1 nCoV-19) in healthy adults. Trial participant PBMC samples were collected at day 0 and day 28 after the second dose for TCRbeta chain sequencing. As concerns this clone: What this receptor recognizes is not known. Per-base quality was not reported, and no clone a single base away is much larger than it.

This receptor chain uses TRBV4-2 and TRBJ1-3; D gene: possibly TRBD1, on 6 matching bases. The sample here was peripheral blood, taken on day 0 of AZD1222 vaccination. The TCR sequence derives from an adult in good health. The nucleotide sequence is given as TGTGCCAGCAGCCAAGATTTTGGGGGCGCGGGTATGGGAAACACCATATATTTT. It translates as CASSQDFGGAGMGNTIYF.